The 3 T cell receptor beta chains below all came from one sample that was sequenced in a study of cytomegalovirus exposure and HLA in healthy donors. The study ran its PCR with 60 Vbeta and 13 Jbeta primers. The assay was immunoSEQ multiplex PCR, and TCRdb's table has in-frame clones only and misses some. The sample records under 55,000 clones, 55% to 85% being singletons. Sequencing input: PBMCs. The source is a woman in her fifties or sixties in good health and CMV-seronegative.

The chain links TRBV10-3 to TRBJ2-1; D not resolved. V was pared by 0 bases and J by 10 bases, with 10 bases between. The length of the CDR3 is 13 residues. The germline gives CDR1 ENHRY, CDR2 SYGVKD. The CDR3 DNA sequence: TGTGCCATCAGTGAGTCGGGCCTTAGGGAGCAGTTCTTC. Translated: CAISESGLREQFF.

The chain uses TRBV2 and TRBJ2-5; D gene unclear. The CDR3 runs to 12 residues. The V gene lost 3 bases and the J gene lost 4 bases, with 6 bases spanning the gap. Germline V gene data show CDR1 as SNHLY and CDR2 as FYNNEI. The CDR3 sequence: CASSDFLETQYF. The CDR3 nucleotides are TGTGCCAGCAGTGACTTCCTAGAGACCCAGTACTTC.

A word on this clone: Within the sample, other DNA sequences also encode this same CDR3. V usage is TRBV6-1 and J usage is TRBJ1-1, with D tentatively TRBD1 (6 bases). CDR1 and CDR2 (germline): MNHNS, SASEGT. The CDR3 is 13 residues long. Trimming took 6 bases from V and 1 from J, leaving 9 bases between them. This chain's CDR3 is CASRVQGNTEAFF. The CDR3 coding sequence is TGTGCCAGCAGAGTACAGGGGAACACTGAAGCTTTCTTT.